This T cell receptor beta chain is drawn from a study of blood T cell repertoires in COVID-19. Study-wide background: COVID-19 samples collected from the United States, Italy and Spain covered acute and convalescent phases.

The assay was immunoSEQ multiplex PCR, and TCRdb's table has in-frame clones only and misses some. The table has about 210,000 clones, roughly four fifths seen once. The clonotype originates from a middle-aged woman with active or convalescent COVID-19. The sample was peripheral blood.

DNA for the CDR3: TGTGCCAGCAGCCAACGAGCCGGCGGCGAGGAAGCTTTCTTT. This gives the protein CASSQRAGGEEAFF. The chain has TRBV3-1 (or the pseudogene TRBV3-2) and TRBJ1-1; D call uncertain. The germline V gene has CDR1 LGHDT and CDR2 YNNKEL (reference sequence). The CDR3 has 14 amino acids. Trimming cost V 2 bases and J 8 bases, with 15 bases left between them.